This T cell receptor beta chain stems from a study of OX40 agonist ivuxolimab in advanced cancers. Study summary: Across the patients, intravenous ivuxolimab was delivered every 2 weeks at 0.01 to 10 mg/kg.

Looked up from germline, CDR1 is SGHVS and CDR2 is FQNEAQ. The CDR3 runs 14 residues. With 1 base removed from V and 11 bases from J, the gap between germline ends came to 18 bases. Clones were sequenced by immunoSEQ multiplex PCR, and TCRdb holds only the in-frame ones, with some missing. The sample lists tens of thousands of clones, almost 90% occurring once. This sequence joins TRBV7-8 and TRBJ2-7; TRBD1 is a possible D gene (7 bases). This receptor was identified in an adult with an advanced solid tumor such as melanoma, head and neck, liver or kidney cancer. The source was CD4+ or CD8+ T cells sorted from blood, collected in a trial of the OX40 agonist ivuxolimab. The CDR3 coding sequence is TGTGCCAGCAGCTTAGGTCGGCGGGACAGAGAGGAGTACTTC. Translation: CASSLGRRDREEYF.